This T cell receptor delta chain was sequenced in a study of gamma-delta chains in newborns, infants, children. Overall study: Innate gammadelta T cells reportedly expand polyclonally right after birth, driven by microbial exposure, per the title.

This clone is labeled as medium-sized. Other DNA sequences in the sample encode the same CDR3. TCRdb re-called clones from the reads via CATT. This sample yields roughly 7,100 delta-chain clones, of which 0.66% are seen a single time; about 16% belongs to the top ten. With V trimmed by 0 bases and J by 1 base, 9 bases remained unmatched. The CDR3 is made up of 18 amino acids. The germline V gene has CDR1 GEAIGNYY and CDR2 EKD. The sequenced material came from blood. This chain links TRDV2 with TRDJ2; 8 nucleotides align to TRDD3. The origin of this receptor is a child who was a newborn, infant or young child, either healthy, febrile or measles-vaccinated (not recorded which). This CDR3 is CACDTLSTGGFLTAQLFF. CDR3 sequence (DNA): TGTGCCTGTGACACCTTAAGTACTGGGGGGTTTTTGACAGCACAACTCTTCTTT.